The clone carrying this T cell receptor beta chain appeared a few times. Its antigen is not identified. V lost 6 bases, J lost 7 bases, and 10 bases lay in between. This CDR3 comprises 12 residues. Germline CDR1 reads MNHEY; CDR2 reads SVGAGI. This sample was included in a study of CD8+ T cells in alopecia areata. cDNA serving as the sequencing template came from extracted, reverse transcribed RNA. Some clones are missing from TCRdb's copy, which holds only in-frame ones; the method was immunoSEQ multiplex PCR. The sample has 160,000 or so clones; about 72% are singletons. Overall study results and limits: Affected scalp, especially in alopecia totalis/universalis, had a higher clonality than normal scalp did.

The sequence came from a human donor with alopecia areata. The rearrangement uses TRBV6-5 and TRBJ2-1; no clear D gene. The sample consisted of CD8+ T cells sorted from blood, taken at week 0. Written as DNA, the CDR3 is TGTGCCAGCAGCCTTGGGCGGAATGAGCAGTTCTTC. This encodes CASSLGRNEQFF.